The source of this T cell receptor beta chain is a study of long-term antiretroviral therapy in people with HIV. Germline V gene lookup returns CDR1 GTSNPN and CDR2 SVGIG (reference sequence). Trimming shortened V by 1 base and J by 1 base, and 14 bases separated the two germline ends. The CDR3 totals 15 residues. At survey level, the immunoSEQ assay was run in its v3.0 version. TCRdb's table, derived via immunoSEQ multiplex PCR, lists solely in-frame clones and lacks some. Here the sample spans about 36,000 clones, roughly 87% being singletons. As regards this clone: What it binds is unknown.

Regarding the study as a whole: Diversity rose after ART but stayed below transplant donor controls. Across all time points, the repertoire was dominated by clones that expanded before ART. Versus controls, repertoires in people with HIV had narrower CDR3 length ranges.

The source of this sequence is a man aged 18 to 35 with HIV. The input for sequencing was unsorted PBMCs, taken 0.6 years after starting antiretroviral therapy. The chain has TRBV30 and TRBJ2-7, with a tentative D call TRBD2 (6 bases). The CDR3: CAWSESGLLSYEQYF. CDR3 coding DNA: TGTGCCTGGAGTGAGAGCGGGCTCCTTTCCTACGAGCAGTACTTC.